This TCR beta chain was retrieved from a study of PD-1 blockade in mismatch repair-deficient tumors. Study in general: All were previously treated, progressing patients with over 9 mismatch repair-deficient cancer types.

Germline assignment: CDR1 SGHNT and CDR2 YENEEA. The CDR3 has 13 residues. The V and J ends lost 0 bases and 5 bases respectively, with 5 bases between them. Concerning this clone: The antigen is not known.

Clones were sequenced by immunoSEQ multiplex PCR, and TCRdb holds only the in-frame ones, with some missing. The table shows over 100,000 clones, with approximately 80% occurring only once. Points from the study as a whole: Tumor-resident clones, often absent from pretreatment blood, expanded after pembrolizumab and then contracted.

Mismatch repair deficiency was confirmed in all patients, by PCR or immunohistochemistry. A few pembrolizumab responders had their TCRs sequenced. Sequenced here: peripheral blood, sampled roughly 13 months after starting pembrolizumab. This clonotype was obtained from an adult with mismatch repair-deficient cancer. The rearrangement joins TRBV11-3 to TRBJ2-1; D is ambiguous. This chain's CDR3 is CASSLDQNNEQFF. CDR3 in DNA: TGTGCCAGCAGCTTAGATCAAAACAATGAGCAGTTCTTC.